These 20 T cell receptor beta chains share one sample of origin, sequenced in a study of blood T cell repertoires in COVID-19 (dated by TCRdb to between 2020 and 2021). Preparation of the library involved the immunoSEQ multiplex PCR assay. The table comes from immuneACCESS by way of TCRdb, which keeps in-frame sequences with V and J called. Part of the clones is missing from these tables; in studies checked, under half for an unresolved V gene and the rest for unknown reasons. This sample holds 25,000 to 35,000 clones; approximately 80% were observed only once. The ten largest make up 25% of the sample. Sequences were obtained from peripheral blood. The receptors were gathered from a man between 70 and 80 years old with active COVID-19.

The V and J genes are TRBV19 and TRBJ1-2; no definite D call. Trimming cost V 0 bases and J 4 bases, with 3 bases left between them. CDR1 LNHDA and CDR2 SQIVND come from the germline V gene (reference sequence). The CDR3 is made up of 12 amino acids. This CDR3 reads CASSIDGYGYTF. The CDR3 DNA sequence: TGTGCCAGTAGTATAGACGGCTATGGCTACACCTTC.

This CDR3 is CASSSGELNYGYTF. CDR3 bases: TGTGCCAGTAGTTCCGGAGAACTCAACTATGGCTACACCTTC. This chain connects TRBV19 to TRBJ1-2; D is undetermined. The germline V gene has CDR1 LNHDA and CDR2 SQIVND (reference sequence). The CDR3 totals 14 residues. The ends were cut back, 5 bases at V and 2 bases at J, with 12 bases in the middle.

The CDR3: CASSLSQGAGNTIYF. Here the CDR3 DNA reads TGTGCCAGCAGCCTATCACAGGGGGCTGGAAACACCATATATTTT. This sequence joins TRBV3-1 (or the pseudogene TRBV3-2) and TRBJ1-3, with TRBD1 matching 8 bases. The V segment lost 4 bases and the J segment 2 bases; nucleotides outside the gene matches: 4. This CDR3 has 15 residues. Per germline, CDR1 LGHDT and CDR2 YNNKEL (reference sequence).

This clone was seen just once. J is TRBJ2-1 and V is TRBV7-9, with a tentative D call TRBD2 (6 bases). Trimming took off 1 base at V and 6 bases at J, with 13 bases between the two ends. This CDR3 comprises 15 residues. CDR1 is SEHNR and CDR2 is FQNEAQ in the germline V gene (reference sequence). The CDR3 nucleotides are TGTGCCAGCAGCTTAGGGACTATGGGGCTCAATGAGCAGTTCTTC. Protein: CASSLGTMGLNEQFF.

The genes are TRBV27 and TRBJ1-5, with TRBD1 matching 10 bases. The trim removed 5 bases at V and 5 bases at J, leaving 9 bases unmatched. The length of the CDR3 is 16 residues. Germline V gene lookup returns CDR1 MNHEY and CDR2 SMNVEV (reference sequence). The CDR3 protein is CASSPGTGVFYQPQHF. The CDR3 region has the DNA TGTGCCAGCAGTCCCGGGACAGGGGTGTTCTATCAGCCCCAGCATTTT.

V gene TRBV15 combines with J gene TRBJ2-7, with 12 bases aligning to TRBD1. The CDR3 extends over 14 amino acids. V gave up 0 bases and J gave up 8 bases; unmatched junction bases: 2. Germline V gene data show CDR1 as LNHNV and CDR2 as YYDKDF (reference sequence). CDR3 nucleotides: TGTGCCACCAGCAGAGAAGGGACAGGGGGCAAGCAGTACTTC. Amino acid sequence: CATSREGTGGKQYF.

The chain links TRBV28 to TRBJ2-7, with 7 bases that match TRBD1. Germline V gives CDR1 MDHEN, CDR2 SYDVKM. V shed 6 bases and J 0 bases; nucleotides not matched to a gene: 11. The CDR3 extends over 16 amino acids. CDR3 sequence (DNA): TGTGCCAGCAGCTCCGTAATGACAGGGTCCTCCTACGAGCAGTACTTC. Its translation: CASSSVMTGSSYEQYF.

The chain couples TRBV2 to TRBJ2-5, with D unclear. This CDR3 has 14 residues. The germline gives CDR1 SNHLY, CDR2 FYNNEI. Trimming left V 2 bases short and J 3 bases short, with 10 bases between. The CDR3 region has the DNA TGTGCCAGCAGTGAATATGCCGCAGAAGAGACCCAGTACTTC. Protein sequence: CASSEYAAEETQYF.

The chain employs TRBV23-1 and TRBJ2-7; possibly TRBD2 for D (6 bases). TRBV23-1 is recorded as an ORF, its role being uncertain. Trimming took 2 bases from V and 6 from J, leaving 20 bases between them. This CDR3 is 16 amino acids long. The CDR3 DNA follows: TGCGCCAGCAGTCAAAACCGGGACTCCAGAAAGGGCGAGCAGTACTTC. Protein sequence: CASSQNRDSRKGEQYF.

This clone occurred a few times. The chain carries TRBV7-6 and TRBJ2-7, with TRBD1 matching over 7 bases. Germline CDR1 reads SGHVS; CDR2 reads FNYEAQ. V was pared by 5 bases and J by 5 bases, with 9 bases of the junction left unmatched. The CDR3 has 14 residues. CDR3 sequence: CASSAGTVGHEQYF. CDR3 bases: TGTGCCAGCAGCGCCGGGACAGTGGGTCACGAGCAGTACTTC.

The chain is built from TRBV19 and TRBJ1-1, with D perhaps TRBD1 (6 bases). The CDR3 has 16 amino acids. Germline V lookup: CDR1 LNHDA, CDR2 SQIVND (reference sequence). The V gene lost 5 bases and the J gene lost 4 bases, with 20 bases spanning the gap. The CDR3 DNA reads TGTGCCAGTAGTTCACAACTCCGGACCAGGGGCACTGAAGCTTTCTTT. Residues: CASSSQLRTRGTEAFF.

The genes are TRBV3-1 (or the pseudogene TRBV3-2) and TRBJ2-3, with 11 bases that match TRBD2. The V segment lost 1 base and the J segment 4 bases; nucleotides outside the gene matches: 4. CDR1 is LGHDT and CDR2 is YNNKEL in the germline V gene (reference sequence). The CDR3 is 16 residues long. The CDR3 nucleotides are TGTGCCAGCAGCCAAGGGTCACTAGCGGGGGCAGATACGCAGTATTTT. Translating gives CASSQGSLAGADTQYF.

J is TRBJ2-3 and V is TRBV10-1; no clear D gene. CDR1 is WNHNN, CDR2 SYGVQD, per germline (reference sequence). V dropped 2 bases and J dropped 5 bases, with 11 bases sitting between them. The CDR3 runs to 14 residues. CDR3 region: CASSETVLKDTQYF. For the CDR3, the DNA is TGCGCCAGCAGTGAGACAGTACTGAAAGATACGCAGTATTTT.

The chain recombines TRBV10-2 with TRBJ2-1, with 8 bases fitting TRBD2. In germline, CDR1 is WSHSY, CDR2 SAAADI. The trim removed 2 bases at V and 4 bases at J, leaving 10 bases unmatched. The CDR3 extends over 17 amino acids. Written as DNA, the CDR3 is TGCGCCAGCAGTGAGGGGACTAGACTAGCAGAATACAATGAGCAGTTCTTC. This sequence encodes CASSEGTRLAEYNEQFF.

The V gene is TRBV19, the J gene TRBJ2-5, with D tentatively TRBD1 (5 bases). With 10 bases removed from V and 7 bases from J, the gap between germline ends came to 25 bases. This CDR3 has 15 residues. CDR1 LNHDA and CDR2 SQIVND come from the germline V gene (reference sequence). DNA of the CDR3: TGTGCCACAAACGACCAGGGCCTTGATACTGGGACCCAGTACTTC. Protein product: CATNDQGLDTGTQYF.

DNA of the CDR3: TGTGCCTGGAGTGTACCTTGGAGAGGGTCTGGAAACACCATATATTTT. The encoded protein is CAWSVPWRGSGNTIYF. The V and J genes are TRBV30 and TRBJ1-3, with D hard to call. This CDR3 contains 16 residues. V dropped 0 bases and J dropped 1 base, with 13 bases sitting between them. The germline gives CDR1 GTSNPN, CDR2 SVGIG (reference sequence).

The chain uses TRBV3-1 (or the pseudogene TRBV3-2) and TRBJ2-5, with TRBD2 matching over 7 bases. The CDR3 consists of 18 residues. Germline V gene lookup returns CDR1 LGHDT and CDR2 YNNKEL (reference sequence). The V and J ends lost 4 bases and 2 bases, in that order; junction bases with no gene match: 16. The CDR3 sequence: CASSLRIGLAVVQETQYF. In DNA form, the CDR3 reads TGTGCCAGCAGCCTCCGAATCGGGCTAGCGGTCGTTCAAGAGACCCAGTACTTC.

This chain connects TRBV28 to TRBJ1-5; possible D gene TRBD1, 5 bases. Looked up from germline, CDR1 is MDHEN and CDR2 is SYDVKM. Trimming cost V 5 bases and J 7 bases, with 9 bases left between them. This CDR3 has 12 residues. CDR3 sequence: CASSLPGQPQHF. The CDR3 coding sequence is TGTGCCAGCAGTCTACCAGGGCAGCCCCAGCATTTT.

The chain employs TRBV6-4 and TRBJ2-1, with 10 bases matching TRBD2. CDR1 is MRHNA and CDR2 is SNTAGT in the germline V gene. There are 14 residues in the CDR3. The V segment lost 6 bases and the J segment 8 bases; nucleotides outside the gene matches: 7. This CDR3 reads CASSLSGGVYEQFF. CDR3 coding DNA: TGTGCCAGCAGCTTGAGCGGGGGGGTCTATGAGCAGTTCTTC.

This chain connects TRBV28 to TRBJ1-1, with D maybe TRBD1 (6 bases). The length of the CDR3 is 14 residues. The germline V gene encodes CDR1 MDHEN and CDR2 SYDVKM. V was clipped by 5 bases and J by 4 bases, with 14 bases between them. CDR3 residues: CASSMATGFTEAFF. The CDR3 DNA is TGTGCCAGCAGTATGGCTACAGGGTTCACTGAAGCTTTCTTT.